These 3 T cell receptor beta chains came from one sample sequenced in a study of blood T cell repertoires in COVID-19. Produced via immunoSEQ multiplex PCR; TCRdb's table is partial and in-frame only. The top ten clones hold 2.5% to 3% of a sample with approximately 53,000 clones, roughly 82% of them seen once. Sequenced: peripheral blood. These receptors were obtained from a woman aged 60-75 years with acute or convalescent COVID-19.

This CDR3 reads CASSGQGKEQYF. CDR3 coding DNA: TGTGCCAGCAGTGGACAGGGCAAAGAGCAGTACTTC. This chain uses TRBV2 with TRBJ2-7, with 7 bases lining up with TRBD1. There are 12 residues in the CDR3. Germline lookup yields CDR1 SNHLY and CDR2 FYNNEI. Trimming took 4 bases from V and 7 from J; bases not matched to a gene: 4.

The CDR3 nucleotides are TGTGCCAGTAGTACCCGACAAGCAATCTACGAGCAGTACTTC. Its protein product is CASSTRQAIYEQYF. The genes are TRBV19 and TRBJ2-7; D gene ambiguous. The CDR3 extends over 14 amino acids. Germline assignment: CDR1 LNHDA and CDR2 SQIVND (reference sequence). The V end was cut by 4 bases, the J end by 3 bases, with 13 bases between.

The gene calls are TRBV29-1 and TRBJ1-6; D remains ambiguous. Germline V gene data show CDR1 as SQVTM and CDR2 as ANQGSEA. The V gene lost 4 bases and the J gene lost 11 bases, with 15 bases spanning the gap. The CDR3 length is 13 residues. The CDR3, as DNA: TGCAGCGTTGCCGAGGGTCCTGGGACACCCCTCCACTTT. This translates into CSVAEGPGTPLHF.